These 26 T cell receptor beta chains originate from one sample sequenced in a study of T cell clonality in common variable immunodeficiency. Produced via immunoSEQ multiplex PCR; TCRdb's table is partial and in-frame only. Observed in the sample are some 30,000 clones, none of them singletons. The specimen sequenced was peripheral blood mononuclear cells. These receptors were obtained from a person between 18 and 70 years old in good health.

This clone was detected many times. The read ends 3 residues early relative to the CDR3; the germline J gene fills the gap. The chain has TRBV19 and TRBJ1-2; 12 bases are shared with TRBD1. In germline, CDR1 is LNHDA, CDR2 SQIVND (reference sequence). V lost 6 bases to trimming and J lost 6 bases; unmatched junction nucleotides: 2. This CDR3 comprises 13 residues. CDR3 DNA, as far as it was read: TGTGCCAGTAGGGGGGACAGGGGGCATGGC. As protein: CASRGDRGHG. The whole CDR3 protein reads CASRGDRGHGYTF.

This clone was counted many times. The read ends 3 residues shy of where the CDR3 ends; the end is completed using the germline J gene. The J gene is TRBJ2-5, the V gene TRBV5-4, with D possibly being TRBD2 (5 bases). The germline CDR1 and CDR2 sequences are SGHNT and YYREEE (reference sequence). The length of the CDR3 is 13 residues. V lost 0 bases and J lost 4, with 7 bases in between. CDR3 bases read: TGTGCCAGCAGCTTGGATGAGGGAGAGACC. It yields the protein CASSLDEGET. The complete CDR3 reads CASSLDEGETQYF.

This clone was recorded at least ten times. The read finishes 3 residues shy of the CDR3 end, and the germline J gene is used to complete it. The chain carries TRBV5-1 and TRBJ2-3, with D maybe TRBD2 (6 bases). Trimming shortened V by 5 bases and J by 0 bases, and 13 bases separated the two germline ends. Germline values: CDR1 SGHRS, CDR2 YFSETQ. The CDR3 has 15 amino acids. The CDR3 sequence: CASREGPSSTDTQYF. Partial CDR3 DNA: TGCGCCAGCAGGGAGGGTCCCTCTAGCACAGATACG.

As to this clone: The read halts 3 residues ahead of the CDR3 end, with the missing end drawn from the germline J gene. The chain combines TRBV7-9 with TRBJ2-1, with 7 bases identical to TRBD1. CDR1 SEHNR and CDR2 FQNEAQ come from the germline V gene (reference sequence). The CDR3 contains 14 residues. V dropped 10 bases and J dropped 2; count of bases not matched to a gene: 8. The part of the CDR3 DNA that was read is TGTGCCACCGAGACAGGGATAACCTACAATGAG. Protein product: CATETGITYNE. The whole CDR3 protein reads CATETGITYNEQFF.

This clone occurred many times. The CDR3 is cut off 3 residues early in the read; its end comes from the germline J gene. This sequence joins TRBV20-1 and TRBJ2-1, with 9 bases matching TRBD2. CDR1 and CDR2 (germline): DFQATT, SNEGSKA (reference sequence). Trimming cost V 4 bases and J 8 bases; bases outside gene matches: 15. This CDR3 is 16 amino acids long. The CDR3 protein is CSAMMMIAGELDEQFF. The DNA read from the CDR3 is TGCAGTGCTATGATGATGATAGCGGGAGAATTGGATGAG.

This clone was seen ten or more times. From the germline J gene comes the end of the CDR3, since the read stops 3 residues before it. The rearrangement uses TRBV12-3 or TRBV12-4 and TRBJ2-7; TRBD1 agrees at 7 bases. V lost 5 bases, J lost 5 bases, and 3 bases stayed unmatched. The CDR3 covers 12 residues. CDR3 DNA (partial): TGTGCCAGCAGTACAGGGGTCAACGAG. Translating gives CASSTGVNE. From start to end, the CDR3 is CASSTGVNEQYF.

Ten or more counts support this clone. The CDR3 is cut off 3 residues early in the read; its end comes from the germline J gene. The V call is TRBV30, the J call TRBJ2-7, with 7 bases matching TRBD1. CDR3 length: 14 amino acids. Germline V CDR1 and CDR2: GTSNPN, SVGIG (reference sequence). With V trimmed by 5 bases and J by 2 bases, 9 bases remained unmatched. Here the CDR3 reads CAWEDRDTAYEQYF. Incomplete CDR3 DNA: TGTGCCTGGGAAGACAGGGACACCGCCTACGAG.

The sample holds a few counts of this clone. Read coverage stops 3 residues before the CDR3 terminus; the germline J gene supplies the remainder. The genes are TRBV7-2 and TRBJ2-2; D ambiguous. The CDR3 covers 15 residues. The germline CDR1 and CDR2 sequences are SGHTA and FQGNSA. The CDR3 loop reads CASSPPTAQDEKLFF. The sequenced part of the CDR3 DNA is TGTGCCAGCAGCCCACCTACCGCCCAGGATGAAAAG.

This clone appeared a few times. The read halts 3 residues ahead of the CDR3 end, with the missing end drawn from the germline J gene. The J gene is TRBJ1-1, the V gene TRBV11-3, with unresolved D. The germline V gene encodes CDR1 SGHNT and CDR2 YENEEA. V gave up 1 base and J gave up 5 bases, with 14 bases separating them. The CDR3 sequence is 15 residues long. The part of the CDR3 DNA that was read is TGTGCCAGCAGCTTAGTAACGGGCGGGATAACTGAA. Translated: CASSLVTGGITE. The full CDR3 protein reads CASSLVTGGITEAFF.

Worth noting for this clone: Sequencing ends 3 residues short of the CDR3 end; the germline J gene provides the rest. The chain couples TRBV5-1 to TRBJ2-7; 8 nucleotides line up with TRBD1. V trimming: 0 bases; J trimming: 1 base; junction bases outside the gene matches: 0. Germline CDR1 and CDR2: SGHRS and YFSETQ. The CDR3 consists of 14 residues. CDR3 residues: CASSLGDRSYEQYF. CDR3 bases read: TGCGCCAGCAGCTTGGGGGACAGGTCCTACGAG.

The table lists this clone with many counts. Read coverage stops 3 residues before the CDR3 terminus; the germline J gene supplies the remainder. The chain couples TRBV6-1 to TRBJ2-7; 9 bases agree with TRBD1. J lost 5 bases, V lost 4 bases, and 0 bases had no gene match. Germline-derived CDR1 and CDR2 are MNHNS and SASEGT. The CDR3 totals 12 residues. The sequenced CDR3 bases are TGTGCCAGCAGTGGACAGGGGGACGAG. It is translated as CASSGQGDE. Given in full, the CDR3 is CASSGQGDEQYF.

Details on this clone: The CDR3 end falls 3 residues outside the read, so it is completed with the germline J gene. The J gene is TRBJ1-2, the V gene TRBV7-9, with 7 positions matching TRBD1. CDR1 and CDR2 (germline): SEHNR, FQNEAQ (reference sequence). This CDR3 spans 13 amino acids. The junction had 13 bases not matched to a gene; V was cut back by 11 bases and J by 7 bases. The CDR3 region is CAGINQGVAGYTF. The DNA read from the CDR3 is TGTGCCGGGATAAATCAGGGGGTCGCTGGC.

This clone was detected a few times. The CDR3 end falls 3 residues outside the read, so it is completed with the germline J gene. The chain combines TRBV5-1 with TRBJ2-7, with D possibly matching TRBD2 (6 bases). Germline V gene sequence: CDR1 SGHRS, CDR2 YFSETQ. Between the trimmed V and J ends, which lost 2 bases and 0 bases, there was a span of 18 bases. CDR3 length: 17 amino acids. Incomplete CDR3 DNA: TGCGCCAGCAGCTTAGTTATGGGGGGAGCGGTCTCCTACGAG. Its translation is CASSLVMGGAVSYE. The entire CDR3 sequence reads CASSLVMGGAVSYEQYF. Complete variable domain (other parts from reference TRBV5-1 and TRBJ2-7): KAGVTQTPRYLIKTRGQQVTLSCSPISGHRSVSWYQQTPGQGLQFLFEYFSETQRNKGNFPGRFSGRQFSNSRSEMNVSTLELGDSALYLCASSLVMGGAVSYEQYFGPGTRLTVT.

The CDR3 protein is CASSHGTGNNSPLFF. Partial CDR3 DNA: TGTGCCAGCTCCCACGGGACTGGGAATAATTCACCA. This chain connects TRBV18 to TRBJ1-4, with TRBD1 as a possible D gene (5 bases). The CDR3 end is not reached by the read, which stops 3 residues before it; the germline J gene fills it in. This CDR3 has 15 amino acids. Germline CDR1 and CDR2: KGHSH and LQKENI.

This clone was seen more than once but under ten times. Read data end 3 residues before the CDR3 end; the end is taken from the germline J gene. V is TRBV11-3 and J is TRBJ1-2, with 8 bases fitting TRBD1. This CDR3 has 15 residues. CDR1 is SGHNT and CDR2 is YENEEA in the germline V gene. V was clipped by 2 bases and J by 4 bases; unmatched bases: 6. CDR3 in amino acids: CASSLIGTGPYGYTF. The part of the CDR3 DNA that was read is TGTGCCAGCAGCTTAATCGGGACAGGCCCCTATGGC.

The sample holds many counts of this clone. The CDR3 end lies 3 residues beyond the end of the read and is filled in from the germline J gene. J is TRBJ2-2 and V is TRBV5-1; D is uncertain. Germline lookup yields CDR1 SGHRS and CDR2 YFSETQ. There are 15 residues in the CDR3. The part of the CDR3 DNA that was read is TGCGCCAGCAGCTTGGGGCTTTCAAGTAATGAAAAG. Encoded protein: CASSLGLSSNEK. The entire CDR3 protein reads CASSLGLSSNEKLFF. Full variable domain (missing parts from reference TRBV5-1 and TRBJ2-2): KAGVTQTPRYLIKTRGQQVTLSCSPISGHRSVSWYQQTPGQGLQFLFEYFSETQRNKGNFPGRFSGRQFSNSRSEMNVSTLELGDSALYLCASSLGLSSNEKLFFGEGSRLTVL.

This clone was seen repeatedly, ten times or more. The CDR3 end falls 3 residues outside the read, so it is completed with the germline J gene. The genes are TRBV12-3 or TRBV12-4 and TRBJ2-7; D might be TRBD2 (6 bases). The CDR3 length is 14 residues. Trimming shortened V by 8 bases and J by 0 bases, and 14 bases separated the two germline ends. This CDR3 reads CASGVNGGSYEQYF. The part of the CDR3 DNA that was read is TGTGCCAGCGGTGTAAACGGGGGCTCCTACGAG.

Worth noting for this clone: Sequencing ends 3 residues short of the CDR3 end; the germline J gene provides the rest. The chain recombines TRBV5-6 with TRBJ1-2, with D possibly being TRBD1 (5 bases). The ends were cut back, 3 bases at V and 0 bases at J, with 12 bases in the middle. The germline CDR1 and CDR2 sequences are SGHDT and YYEEEE. There are 15 residues in the CDR3. The CDR3 reads CASSSVQAPNYGYTF. The covered CDR3 bases are TGTGCCAGCAGCTCGGTACAGGCTCCTAACTATGGC.

In its sample, this clone was seen many times. The read gets to within 3 residues of the CDR3 end, and the germline J gene fills in the rest. The chain carries TRBV18 and TRBJ2-3, with TRBD2 matching 8 bases. CDR1 is KGHSH and CDR2 is LQKENI in the germline V gene. V lost 9 bases to trimming and J lost 1 base; unmatched junction nucleotides: 9. The CDR3 is made up of 15 amino acids. The CDR3 sequence is CASNPGLGGTDTQYF. Incomplete CDR3 DNA: TGTGCCAGTAACCCGGGACTAGGTGGCACAGATACG. Drawing the rest from reference TRBV18 and TRBJ2-3, the complete variable domain is NAGVMQNPRHLVRRRGQEARLRCSPMKGHSHVYWYRQLPEEGLKFMVYLQKENIIDESGMPKERFSAEFPKEGPSILRIQQVVRGDSAAYFCASNPGLGGTDTQYFGPGTRLTVL.

The sample holds many counts of this clone. The read terminates 3 residues ahead of where the CDR3 ends, so the germline J gene completes it. The V gene is TRBV14, the J gene TRBJ1-4, with D unresolved. There are 14 residues in the CDR3. The germline V and J ends were trimmed by 6 bases and 7 bases, with 15 bases remaining between them. CDR1 is SGHDN and CDR2 is FVKESK in the germline V gene. The sequenced CDR3 bases are TGTGCCAGCAGTCTCGAGGTGCTGAGTGAAAAA. This encodes CASSLEVLSEK. In full, the CDR3 is CASSLEVLSEKLFF.

This clone occurred a few times. The sequenced part of the CDR3 DNA is TGTGCCAGTAGCGACAGGGGCGGAGAGACC. Translated: CASSDRGGET. Given in full, the CDR3 is CASSDRGGETQYF. The V and J genes are TRBV19 and TRBJ2-5; 8 bases agree with TRBD1. Read data end 3 residues before the CDR3 end; the end is taken from the germline J gene. Germline-derived CDR1 and CDR2 are LNHDA and SQIVND (reference sequence). The CDR3 is made up of 13 amino acids. With V trimmed by 6 bases and J by 4 bases, 4 bases remained unmatched.

This clone occurred many times. With the read ending 3 residues before the CDR3 end, the germline J gene is used to fill in that end. The V call is TRBV30, the J call TRBJ1-1; 7 bases align to TRBD1. CDR1 is GTSNPN, CDR2 SVGIG, per germline (reference sequence). The CDR3 loop spans 13 amino acids. This chain's CDR3 is CAWGRQGVGLAFF. CDR3 DNA, as far as it was read: TGTGCCTGGGGAAGACAGGGTGTTGGTTTG.

This clone was seen at least ten times. Other DNA sequences in the sample encode the same CDR3. Partial CDR3 DNA: TGTGCCTGGATCGAAAGGGGCATTGGAAACACC. Translated, it gives CAWIERGIGNT. The full CDR3 reads CAWIERGIGNTIYF. V and J are TRBV30 and TRBJ1-3; D is perhaps TRBD1 (5 bases). The observed sequence ends 3 residues before the CDR3 terminus, with the missing tail filled in from the germline J gene. Trimming removed 4 bases at V and 3 bases at J, with 13 bases between. Germline values: CDR1 GTSNPN, CDR2 SVGIG (reference sequence). The CDR3 totals 14 residues.

There are many counts of this clone. One end of the junction does not line up with germline, which may come from a read error. The CDR3 end lies 3 residues beyond the end of the read and is filled in from the germline J gene. The rearrangement links TRBV7-7 to TRBJ2-7; D is possibly TRBD2 (6 bases). In germline, CDR1 is SSHAT, CDR2 FNYEAQ (reference sequence). CDR3 size: 15 residues. The sequenced CDR3 bases are TGTGCTAGCAGCCTAGGGACGGGACTCGGCTACGAG. Amino acid sequence: CASSLGTGLGYE. The whole CDR3 sequence is CASSLGTGLGYEQYF.

Turning to this clone: The CDR3 goes on 3 residues after the read ends, and that part is filled in from the germline J gene. This sequence joins TRBV30 and TRBJ1-6, with D possibly matching TRBD1 (5 bases). This CDR3 contains 17 residues. The V gene lost 0 bases and the J gene lost 4 bases, with 16 bases spanning the gap. CDR1 is GTSNPN and CDR2 is SVGIG in the germline V gene (reference sequence). This chain's CDR3 is CAWSVRGSINYNSPLHF. The CDR3 bases that were read are TGTGCCTGGAGTGTACGGGGGTCGATTAATTATAATTCACCC.

This clone was detected only a few times. The read ends 3 residues before the CDR3 terminus; that terminus is restored from the germline J gene. The V and J genes are TRBV7-8 and TRBJ1-5; D remains ambiguous. The CDR3 contains 13 residues. CDR1 and CDR2 (germline): SGHVS, FQNEAQ. Trimming removed 3 bases from V and 5 bases from J, with 8 bases in between. The part of the CDR3 DNA that was read is TGTGCCAGCAGCTTGCAGACTGATCAGCCC. Protein: CASSLQTDQP. The whole CDR3 protein reads CASSLQTDQPQHF.